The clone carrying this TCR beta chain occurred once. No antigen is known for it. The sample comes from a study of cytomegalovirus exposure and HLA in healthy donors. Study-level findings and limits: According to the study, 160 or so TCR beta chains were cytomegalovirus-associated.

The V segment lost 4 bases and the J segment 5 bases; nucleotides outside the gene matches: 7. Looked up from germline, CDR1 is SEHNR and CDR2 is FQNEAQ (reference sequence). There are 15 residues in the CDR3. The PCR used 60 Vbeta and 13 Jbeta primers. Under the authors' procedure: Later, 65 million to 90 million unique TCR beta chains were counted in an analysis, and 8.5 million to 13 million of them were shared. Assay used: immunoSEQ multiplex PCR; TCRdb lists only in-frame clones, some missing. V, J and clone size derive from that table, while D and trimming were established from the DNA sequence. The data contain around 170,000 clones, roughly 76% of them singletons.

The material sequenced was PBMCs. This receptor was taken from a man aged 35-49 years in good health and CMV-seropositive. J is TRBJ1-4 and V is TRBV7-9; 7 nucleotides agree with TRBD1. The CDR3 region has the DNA TGTGCCAGCAGCTCGCCCGGGACAGAAAATGAAAAACTGTTTTTT. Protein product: CASSSPGTENEKLFF.